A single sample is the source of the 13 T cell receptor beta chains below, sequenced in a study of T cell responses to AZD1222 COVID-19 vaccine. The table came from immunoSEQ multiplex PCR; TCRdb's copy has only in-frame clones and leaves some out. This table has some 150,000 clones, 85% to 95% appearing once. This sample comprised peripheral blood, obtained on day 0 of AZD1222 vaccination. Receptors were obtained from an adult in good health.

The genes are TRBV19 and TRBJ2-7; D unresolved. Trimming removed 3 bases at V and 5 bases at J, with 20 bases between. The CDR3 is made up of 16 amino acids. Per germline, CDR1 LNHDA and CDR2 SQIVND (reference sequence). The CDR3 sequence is CASSIRGPESWDEQYF. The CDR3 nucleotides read TGTGCCAGTAGTATTCGAGGCCCCGAGTCCTGGGACGAGCAGTACTTC.

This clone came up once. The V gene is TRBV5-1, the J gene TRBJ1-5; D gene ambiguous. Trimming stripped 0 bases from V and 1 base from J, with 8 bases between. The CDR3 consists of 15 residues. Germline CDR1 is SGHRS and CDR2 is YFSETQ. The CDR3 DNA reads TGCGCCAGCAGCTTGGACAGTGAGAGCAATCAGCCCCAGCATTTT. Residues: CASSLDSESNQPQHF.

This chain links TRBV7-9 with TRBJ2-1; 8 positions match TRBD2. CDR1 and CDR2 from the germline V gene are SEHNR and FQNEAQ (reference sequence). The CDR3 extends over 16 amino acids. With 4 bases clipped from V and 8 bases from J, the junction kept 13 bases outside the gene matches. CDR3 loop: CASSSAETSADDEQFF. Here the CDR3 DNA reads TGTGCCAGCAGCTCCGCCGAGACTAGCGCAGACGATGAGCAGTTCTTC. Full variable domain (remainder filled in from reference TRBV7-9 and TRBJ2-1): DTGVSQNPRHKITKRGQNVTFRCDPISEHNRLYWYRQTLGQGPEFLTYFQNEAQLEKSRLLSDRFSAERPKGSFSTLEIQRTEQGDSAMYLCASSSAETSADDEQFFGPGTRLTVL.

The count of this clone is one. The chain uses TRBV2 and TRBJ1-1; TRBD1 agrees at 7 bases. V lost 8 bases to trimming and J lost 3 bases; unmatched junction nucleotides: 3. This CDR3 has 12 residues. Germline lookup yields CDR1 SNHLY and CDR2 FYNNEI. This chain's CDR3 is CASRDSYTEAFF. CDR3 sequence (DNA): TGTGCCAGCCGGGACAGCTACACTGAAGCTTTCTTT.

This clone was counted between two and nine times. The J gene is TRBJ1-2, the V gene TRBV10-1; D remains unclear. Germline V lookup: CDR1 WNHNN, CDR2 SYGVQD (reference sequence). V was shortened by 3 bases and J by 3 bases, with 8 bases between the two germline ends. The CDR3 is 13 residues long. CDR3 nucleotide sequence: TGCGCCAGCAGTGAAGCGGTCGACTATGGCTACACCTTC. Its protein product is CASSEAVDYGYTF.

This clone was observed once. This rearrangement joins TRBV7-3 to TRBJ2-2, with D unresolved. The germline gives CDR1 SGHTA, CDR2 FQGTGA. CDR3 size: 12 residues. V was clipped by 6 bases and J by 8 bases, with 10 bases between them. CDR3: CASSFALGELFF. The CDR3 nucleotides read TGTGCCAGCAGTTTCGCTTTGGGGGAGCTGTTTTTT.

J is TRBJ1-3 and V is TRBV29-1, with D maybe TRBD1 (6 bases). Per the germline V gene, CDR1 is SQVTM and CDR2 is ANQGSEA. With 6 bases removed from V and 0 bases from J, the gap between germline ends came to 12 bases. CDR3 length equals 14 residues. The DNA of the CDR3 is TGCAGCGTGACGGGGGGCTTCTCTGGAAACACCATATATTTT. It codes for CSVTGGFSGNTIYF.

CDR3 region: CASSEQVGADTQYF. CDR3 nucleotides: TGTGCCAGCAGTGAACAAGTCGGGGCAGATACGCAGTATTTT. V is TRBV2 and J is TRBJ2-3, with D perhaps matching TRBD2 (5 bases). V dropped 2 bases and J dropped 4 bases, with 10 bases sitting between them. The CDR3 has 14 amino acids. Germline V lookup: CDR1 SNHLY, CDR2 FYNNEI. Based on the CDR3 plus reference TRBV2 and TRBJ2-3, the full variable domain is EPEVTQTPSHQVTQMGQEVILRCVPISNHLYFYWYRQILGQKVEFLVSFYNNEISEKSEIFDDQFSVERPDGSNFTLKIRSTKLEDSAMYFCASSEQVGADTQYFGPGTRLTVL.

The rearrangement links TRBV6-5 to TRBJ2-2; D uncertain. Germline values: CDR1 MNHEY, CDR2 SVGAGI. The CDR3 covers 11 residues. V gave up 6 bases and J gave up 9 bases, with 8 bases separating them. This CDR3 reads CASRERRELFF. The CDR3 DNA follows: TGTGCCAGCAGGGAGCGAAGGGAGCTGTTTTTT.

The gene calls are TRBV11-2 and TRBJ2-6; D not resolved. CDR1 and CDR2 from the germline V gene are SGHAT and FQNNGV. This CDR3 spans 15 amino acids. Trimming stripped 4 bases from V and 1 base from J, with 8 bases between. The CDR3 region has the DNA TGTGCCAGCAGCTCCCTGGGGTCTGGGGCCAACGTCCTGACTTTC. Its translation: CASSSLGSGANVLTF. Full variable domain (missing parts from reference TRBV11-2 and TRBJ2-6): EAGVAQSPRYKIIEKRQSVAFWCNPISGHATLYWYQQILGQGPKLLIQFQNNGVVDDSQLPKDRFSAERLKGVDSTLKIQPAKLEDSAVYLCASSSLGSGANVLTFGAGSRLTVL.

The CDR3 reads CASSRTDVNYGYTF. The CDR3 DNA follows: TGTGCCAGCAGTCGGACAGACGTAAACTATGGCTACACCTTC. The chain uses TRBV6-5 and TRBJ1-2; a weak D match, TRBD1 (6 bases). CDR1 and CDR2 (germline): MNHEY, SVGAGI. With 5 bases removed from V and 2 bases from J, the gap between germline ends came to 12 bases. This CDR3 is built from 14 residues.

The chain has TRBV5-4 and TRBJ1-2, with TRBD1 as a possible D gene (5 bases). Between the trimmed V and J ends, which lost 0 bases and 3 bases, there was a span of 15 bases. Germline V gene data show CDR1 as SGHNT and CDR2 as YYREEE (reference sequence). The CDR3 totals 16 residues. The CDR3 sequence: CASSLGGRDRDYGYTF. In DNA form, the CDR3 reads TGTGCCAGCAGCTTGGGAGGTAGGGACCGCGACTATGGCTACACCTTC. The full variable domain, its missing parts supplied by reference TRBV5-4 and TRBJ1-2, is ETGVTQSPTHLIKTRGQQVTLRCSSQSGHNTVSWYQQALGQGPQFIFQYYREEENGRGNFPPRFSGLQFPNYSSELNVNALELDDSALYLCASSLGGRDRDYGYTFGSGTRLTVV.

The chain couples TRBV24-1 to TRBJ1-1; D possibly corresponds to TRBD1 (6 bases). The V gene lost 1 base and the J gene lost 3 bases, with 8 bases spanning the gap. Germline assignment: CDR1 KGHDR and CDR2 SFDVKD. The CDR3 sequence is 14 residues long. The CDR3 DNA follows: TGTGCCACCAGTGATTTCGCAGGGGACACTGAAGCTTTCTTT. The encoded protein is CATSDFAGDTEAFF.